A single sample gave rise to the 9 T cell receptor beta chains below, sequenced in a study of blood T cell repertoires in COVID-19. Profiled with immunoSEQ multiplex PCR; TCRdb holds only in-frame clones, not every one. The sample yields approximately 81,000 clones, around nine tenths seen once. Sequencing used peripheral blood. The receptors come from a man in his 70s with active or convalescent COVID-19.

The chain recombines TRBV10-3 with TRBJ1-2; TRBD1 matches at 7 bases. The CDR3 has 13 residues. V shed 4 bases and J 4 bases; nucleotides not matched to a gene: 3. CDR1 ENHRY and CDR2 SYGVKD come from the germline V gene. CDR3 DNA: TGTGCCATCAGTGCGACAGGGATCTATGGCTACACCTTC. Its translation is CAISATGIYGYTF.

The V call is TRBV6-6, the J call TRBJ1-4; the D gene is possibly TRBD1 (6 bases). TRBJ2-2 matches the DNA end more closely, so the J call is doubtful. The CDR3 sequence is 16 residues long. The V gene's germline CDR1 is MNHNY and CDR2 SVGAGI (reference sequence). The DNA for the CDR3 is TGTGCCAGCAGCATCGGGCCCGGGACATCAGGGAAGGAGCTGTTTTTT. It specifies CASSIGPGTSGKELFF.

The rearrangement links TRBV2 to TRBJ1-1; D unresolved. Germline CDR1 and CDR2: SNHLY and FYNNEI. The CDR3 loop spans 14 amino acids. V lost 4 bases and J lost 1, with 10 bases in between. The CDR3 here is CASSGSSGNTEAFF. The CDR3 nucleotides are TGTGCCAGCAGTGGTAGTTCCGGGAACACTGAAGCTTTCTTT.

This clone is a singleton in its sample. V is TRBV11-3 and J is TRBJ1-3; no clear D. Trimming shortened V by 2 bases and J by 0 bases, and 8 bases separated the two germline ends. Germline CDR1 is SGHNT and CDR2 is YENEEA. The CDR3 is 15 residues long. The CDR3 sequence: CASSLSASSGNTIYF. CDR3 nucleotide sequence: TGTGCCAGCAGCTTAAGTGCGAGCTCTGGAAACACCATATATTTT.

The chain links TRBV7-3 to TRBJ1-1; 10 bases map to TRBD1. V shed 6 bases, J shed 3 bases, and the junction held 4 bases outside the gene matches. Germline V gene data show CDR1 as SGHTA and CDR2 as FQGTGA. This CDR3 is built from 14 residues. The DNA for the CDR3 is TGTGCCAGCAGTGAGACAGGGGGCTACACTGAAGCTTTCTTT. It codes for CASSETGGYTEAFF.

CDR3 nucleotides: TGTGCCAGCAGACCCGGACAGGGTGGGTCTCAGCCCCAGCATTTT. Protein sequence: CASRPGQGGSQPQHF. The chain combines TRBV27 with TRBJ1-5; 8 bases match TRBD1. The germline gives CDR1 MNHEY, CDR2 SMNVEV (reference sequence). The V gene end was trimmed by 6 bases and the J gene end by 6 bases; junction bases not matched to a gene: 10. This CDR3 region has 15 residues.

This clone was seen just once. The CDR3 protein is CASSSGTKKDSPLHF. The CDR3 DNA sequence: TGTGCCAGCAGCAGTGGGACAAAAAAGGATTCACCCCTCCACTTT. The V gene is TRBV9, the J gene TRBJ1-6, with D possibly TRBD1 on 6 matching bases. This CDR3 contains 15 residues. The ends were cut back, 4 bases at V and 8 bases at J, with 16 bases in the middle. Germline CDR1 reads SGDLS; CDR2 reads YYNGEE. The entire variable domain, with the rest obtained from reference TRBV9 and TRBJ1-6, is as follows: DSGVTQTPKHLITATGQRVTLRCSPRSGDLSVYWYQQSLDQGLQFLIQYYNGEERAKGNILERFSAQQFPDLHSELNLSSLELGDSALYFCASSSGTKKDSPLHFGNGTRLTVT.

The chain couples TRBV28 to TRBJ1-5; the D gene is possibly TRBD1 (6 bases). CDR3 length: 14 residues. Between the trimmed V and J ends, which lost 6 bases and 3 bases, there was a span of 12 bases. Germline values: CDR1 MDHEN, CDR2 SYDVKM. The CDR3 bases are TGTGCCAGCAGGGGTGGGGGCCCCAATCAGCCCCAGCATTTT. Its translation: CASRGGGPNQPQHF.

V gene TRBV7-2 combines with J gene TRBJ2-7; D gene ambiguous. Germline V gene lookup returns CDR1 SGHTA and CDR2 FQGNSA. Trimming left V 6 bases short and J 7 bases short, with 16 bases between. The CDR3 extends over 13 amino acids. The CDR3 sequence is CASSPTVLREQYF. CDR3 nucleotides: TGTGCCAGCAGTCCGACTGTCCTGCGGGAGCAGTACTTC.